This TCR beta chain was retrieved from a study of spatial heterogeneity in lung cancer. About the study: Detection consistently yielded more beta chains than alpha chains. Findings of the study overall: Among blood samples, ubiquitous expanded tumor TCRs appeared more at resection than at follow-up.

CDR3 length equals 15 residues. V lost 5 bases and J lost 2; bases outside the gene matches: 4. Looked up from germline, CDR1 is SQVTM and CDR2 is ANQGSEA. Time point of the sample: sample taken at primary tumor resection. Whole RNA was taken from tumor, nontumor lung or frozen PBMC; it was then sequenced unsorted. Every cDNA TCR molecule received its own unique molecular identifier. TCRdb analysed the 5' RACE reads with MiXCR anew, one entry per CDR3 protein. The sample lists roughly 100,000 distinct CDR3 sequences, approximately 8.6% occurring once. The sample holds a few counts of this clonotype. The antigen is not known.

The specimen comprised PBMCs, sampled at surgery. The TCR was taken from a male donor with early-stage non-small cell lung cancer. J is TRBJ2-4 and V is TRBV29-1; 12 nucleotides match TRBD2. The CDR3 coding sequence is TGCAGCGTTCGCGGACTAGCGGGGACCAAAAACATTCAGTACTTC. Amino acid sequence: CSVRGLAGTKNIQYF.